The rows below give T cell receptor beta chains drawn from one sample of a study of shared clonotypes between healthy human individuals. Sequenced by immunoSEQ multiplex PCR; TCRdb stores in-frame clones only, minus some. This repertoire shows around 500,000 clones, 60% to 80% found once; its top ten account for around 12%. What was sequenced was PBMCs. These receptors originate from a woman aged 40 to 50 in good health. Some clones in this sample may be carry-over from other donors' samples. Each CDR3 is given with its conserved first and last residue. Fields, in order: clone size, J gene, D gene, V gene, CDR3 protein, CDR3 DNA. A D gene is named only where the DNA matches it firmly. Some rows mark clone size as missing; the rest say once, few, many or name a class of expanded clone.

abundance: few
j_gene: TRBJ2-3
d_gene: TRBD2
v_gene: TRBV11-2
CDR3aa: CASSKGLAGGSTDTQYF
CDR3nt: TGTGCCAGCAGCAAGGGACTAGCGGGAGGTAGCACAGATACGCAGTATTTT

abundance: many
j_gene: TRBJ2-7
d_gene: TRBD1
v_gene: TRBV11-3
CDR3aa: CASSLPGGTGYEQYF
CDR3nt: TGTGCCAGCAGCTTACCAGGGGGCACGGGCTACGAGCAGTACTTC

abundance: .
j_gene: TRBJ1-5
d_gene: .
v_gene: TRBV28
CDR3aa: CASSYSLYQPQHF
CDR3nt: TGTGCCAGCAGTTACAGCCTTTATCAGCCCCAGCATTTT

abundance: .
j_gene: TRBJ2-3
d_gene: .
v_gene: TRBV18
CDR3aa: CASSREFADTQYF
CDR3nt: TGTGCCAGCTCTCGGGAGTTCGCAGATACGCAGTATTTT

abundance: .
j_gene: TRBJ2-1
d_gene: .
v_gene: TRBV21-1
CDR3aa: CASSKTSGRFGEQFF
CDR3nt: TGTGCCAGCAGCAAGACTAGCGGGAGGTTCGGTGAGCAGTTCTTC

abundance: .
j_gene: TRBJ2-7
d_gene: TRBD1
v_gene: TRBV2
CDR3aa: CASQPGQGGYEQYF
CDR3nt: TGTGCCAGCCAACCGGGACAGGGGGGGTACGAGCAGTACTTC

abundance: .
j_gene: TRBJ2-3
d_gene: TRBD1
v_gene: TRBV4-2
CDR3aa: CASSQTGGDSDTQYF
CDR3nt: TGTGCCAGCAGCCAAACAGGGGGCGACTCAGATACGCAGTATTTT

abundance: .
j_gene: TRBJ2-7
d_gene: .
v_gene: TRBV27
CDR3aa: CASSLGQLHYEQYF
CDR3nt: TGTGCCAGCAGTTTGGGCCAGTTACACTACGAGCAGTACTTC

abundance: .
j_gene: TRBJ1-1
d_gene: .
v_gene: TRBV30
CDR3aa: CAGVRFLRGSSYTEAFF
CDR3nt: TGTGCCGGAGTAAGGTTCCTCAGGGGATCATCCTACACTGAAGCTTTCTTT

abundance: .
j_gene: TRBJ2-1
d_gene: TRBD2
v_gene: TRBV4-3
CDR3aa: CASRASGWDNEQFF
CDR3nt: TGCGCCAGCAGGGCTAGCGGGTGGGACAATGAGCAGTTCTTC

abundance: many
j_gene: TRBJ2-2
d_gene: TRBD2
v_gene: TRBV29-1
CDR3aa: CSVGASGSLLSGELFF
CDR3nt: TGCAGCGTTGGGGCTAGCGGGAGCCTCTTGTCCGGGGAGCTGTTTTTT

abundance: once
j_gene: TRBJ2-2
d_gene: .
v_gene: TRBV5-1
CDR3aa: CASSLGGRTGELFF
CDR3nt: TGCGCCAGCAGCTTGGGGGGGCGCACCGGGGAGCTGTTTTTT

abundance: once
j_gene: TRBJ2-7
d_gene: .
v_gene: TRBV4-1
CDR3aa: CASSRTLAQGLYEQYF
CDR3nt: TGCGCCAGCAGCCGTACGCTAGCGCAGGGCCTCTACGAGCAGTACTTC

abundance: .
j_gene: TRBJ1-1
d_gene: .
v_gene: TRBV11-2
CDR3aa: CASSIQVLGTEAFF
CDR3nt: TGTGCCAGCAGCATACAGGTCCTGGGGACTGAAGCTTTCTTT

abundance: .
j_gene: TRBJ1-5
d_gene: .
v_gene: TRBV6-6
CDR3aa: CASSTSDTNQPQHF
CDR3nt: TGTGCCAGCAGTACTAGCGACACAAATCAGCCCCAGCATTTT

abundance: .
j_gene: TRBJ1-6
d_gene: .
v_gene: TRBV28
CDR3aa: CAPQGRWSPLHF
CDR3nt: TGTGCCCCCCAGGGGCGGTGGTCACCCCTCCACTTT

abundance: once
j_gene: TRBJ2-5
d_gene: .
v_gene: TRBV19
CDR3aa: CASSIGLEGAQYF
CDR3nt: TGTGCCAGTAGTATTGGGCTCGAGGGGGCCCAGTACTTC

abundance: .
j_gene: TRBJ2-7
d_gene: .
v_gene: TRBV6-6
CDR3aa: CASSFALYGEQYF
CDR3nt: TGTGCCAGCAGCTTCGCACTCTATGGCGAGCAGTACTTC

abundance: .
j_gene: TRBJ1-2
d_gene: .
v_gene: TRBV19
CDR3aa: CASSMSQGSYGYTF
CDR3nt: TGTGCCAGTAGTATGTCACAGGGAAGCTATGGCTACACCTTC

abundance: .
j_gene: TRBJ2-3
d_gene: TRBD1
v_gene: TRBV7-2
CDR3aa: CASSTRQGGDTQYF
CDR3nt: TGTGCCAGCAGCACCCGACAGGGGGGAGATACGCAGTATTTT

abundance: few
j_gene: TRBJ1-5
d_gene: TRBD1
v_gene: TRBV30
CDR3aa: CAWSVTEGTDNQPQHF
CDR3nt: TGTGCCTGGAGTGTCACAGAAGGGACAGATAATCAGCCCCAGCATTTT

abundance: many
j_gene: TRBJ1-1
d_gene: .
v_gene: TRBV6-6
CDR3aa: CASDVGTEAFF
CDR3nt: TGTGCCAGCGACGTGGGCACTGAAGCTTTCTTT

abundance: many
j_gene: TRBJ1-2
d_gene: TRBD1
v_gene: TRBV28
CDR3aa: CASTTYGQGRHGYTF
CDR3nt: TGTGCCAGCACCACCTATGGACAGGGGAGGCATGGCTACACCTTC

abundance: .
j_gene: TRBJ2-3
d_gene: .
v_gene: TRBV6-1
CDR3aa: CASAEAPLLTDTQYF
CDR3nt: TGTGCCAGCGCAGAGGCACCCCTGCTCACAGATACGCAGTATTTT

abundance: .
j_gene: TRBJ2-2
d_gene: .
v_gene: TRBV18
CDR3aa: CASSPGSGRELFF
CDR3nt: TGTGCCAGCTCACCAGGTTCTGGGAGGGAGCTGTTTTTT

abundance: few
j_gene: TRBJ2-1
d_gene: TRBD2
v_gene: TRBV7-9
CDR3aa: CASSLVAGGSREQFF
CDR3nt: TGTGCCAGCAGCTTAGTCGCGGGAGGGTCCAGAGAGCAGTTCTTC

abundance: .
j_gene: TRBJ2-7
d_gene: TRBD1
v_gene: TRBV5-4
CDR3aa: CASSPGTDPTYEQYF
CDR3nt: TGTGCCAGCAGCCCGGGGACAGACCCTACCTACGAGCAGTACTTC

abundance: .
j_gene: TRBJ2-3
d_gene: TRBD2
v_gene: TRBV2
CDR3aa: CASSGTNTDTQYF
CDR3nt: TGTGCCAGCAGCGGGACTAACACAGATACGCAGTATTTT

abundance: .
j_gene: TRBJ2-1
d_gene: .
v_gene: TRBV4-3
CDR3aa: CASSQDRGDPWYDEQFF
CDR3nt: TGCGCCAGCAGCCAAGATCGCGGGGACCCTTGGTACGATGAGCAGTTCTTC

abundance: .
j_gene: TRBJ1-3
d_gene: .
v_gene: TRBV6-5
CDR3aa: CASSKRTSGNTIYF
CDR3nt: TGTGCCAGCAGTAAGCGGACCAGCGGGAACACCATATATTTT

abundance: .
j_gene: TRBJ2-7
d_gene: .
v_gene: TRBV5-1
CDR3aa: CASSLASGSNEQYF
CDR3nt: TGCGCCAGCAGCTTAGCCAGCGGGTCCAACGAGCAGTACTTC

abundance: .
j_gene: TRBJ1-1
d_gene: .
v_gene: TRBV19
CDR3aa: CASSKGGRLKTEAFF
CDR3nt: TGTGCCAGTAGTAAAGGGGGGAGGCTGAAAACTGAAGCTTTCTTT

abundance: .
j_gene: TRBJ1-4
d_gene: TRBD1
v_gene: TRBV18
CDR3aa: CASSTGTNEKLFF
CDR3nt: TGTGCCAGCTCGACAGGGACTAATGAAAAACTGTTTTTT

abundance: .
j_gene: TRBJ2-1
d_gene: TRBD2
v_gene: TRBV9
CDR3aa: CASSLRLAGASSYNEQFF
CDR3nt: TGTGCCAGCAGCCTGCGACTAGCGGGAGCTTCCTCCTACAATGAGCAGTTCTTC

abundance: few
j_gene: TRBJ1-1
d_gene: .
v_gene: TRBV29-1
CDR3aa: CSVEDLGATGNTEAFF
CDR3nt: TGCAGCGTTGAAGATCTCGGGGCGACAGGGAACACTGAAGCTTTCTTT

abundance: .
j_gene: TRBJ2-1
d_gene: TRBD2
v_gene: TRBV19
CDR3aa: CASSPRASGSNEQFF
CDR3nt: TGTGCCAGTAGCCCCCGGGCTAGCGGGAGTAATGAGCAGTTCTTC

abundance: many
j_gene: TRBJ1-1
d_gene: .
v_gene: TRBV7-9
CDR3aa: CASSFLTGALNTEAFF
CDR3nt: TGTGCCAGCAGCTTCTTAACGGGGGCTCTGAACACTGAAGCTTTCTTT

abundance: .
j_gene: TRBJ1-2
d_gene: TRBD1
v_gene: TRBV30
CDR3aa: CADTGGGYTF
CDR3nt: TGTGCCGACACAGGGGGTGGCTACACCTTC

abundance: few
j_gene: TRBJ2-5
d_gene: .
v_gene: TRBV7-9
CDR3aa: CASSLGDIGQETQYF
CDR3nt: TGTGCCAGCAGCTTAGGGGACATTGGCCAGGAGACCCAGTACTTC

abundance: .
j_gene: TRBJ2-7
d_gene: TRBD1
v_gene: TRBV5-1
CDR3aa: CASSSRQGADGEQYF
CDR3nt: TGCGCCAGCAGCTCCCGACAGGGGGCAGATGGAGAGCAGTACTTC

abundance: .
j_gene: TRBJ2-1
d_gene: TRBD2
v_gene: TRBV10-3
CDR3aa: CAIRPGLADVDEQFF
CDR3nt: TGTGCCATCAGACCGGGACTAGCGGATGTGGATGAGCAGTTCTTC